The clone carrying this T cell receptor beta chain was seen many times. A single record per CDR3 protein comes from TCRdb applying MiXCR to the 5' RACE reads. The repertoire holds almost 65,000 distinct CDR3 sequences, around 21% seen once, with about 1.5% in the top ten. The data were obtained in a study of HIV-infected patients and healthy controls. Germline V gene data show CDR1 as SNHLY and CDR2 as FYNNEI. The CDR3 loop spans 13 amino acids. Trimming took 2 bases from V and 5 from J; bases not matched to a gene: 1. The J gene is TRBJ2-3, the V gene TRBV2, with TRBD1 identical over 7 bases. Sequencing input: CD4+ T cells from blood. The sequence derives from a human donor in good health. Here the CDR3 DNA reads TGTGCCAGCAGTGAAACAGGGGTAGATACGCAGTATTTT. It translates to CASSETGVDTQYF. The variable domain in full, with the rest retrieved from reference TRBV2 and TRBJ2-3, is EPEVTQTPSHQVTQMGQEVILRCVPISNHLYFYWYRQILGQKVEFLVSFYNNEISEKSEIFDDQFSVERPDGSNFTLKIRSTKLEDSAMYFCASSETGVDTQYFGPGTRLTVL.